These 26 T cell receptor beta chains originate from one sample sequenced in a study of T cell responses to AZD1222 COVID-19 vaccine (dated by TCRdb to the early 2020s). Library preparation used the immunoSEQ multiplex PCR assay. The immuneACCESS repertoire file appears here via TCRdb, limited to in-frame rearrangements. These files lack a portion of the clones; in checked studies, under half of the deficit traces to unresolved V genes, and the cause of the others is not known. The sample table records 150,000 to 180,000 clones; about 85% of these occur just once. The top ten clones comprise 3.1% of the sample. This sample's time point label indicates: baseline before first vaccination. Here the sequenced sample was peripheral blood, taken on day 0 of AZD1222 vaccination. These receptors were taken from an adult in good health.

The chain employs TRBV13 and TRBJ2-5; D uncertain. Germline CDR1 reads PRHDT; CDR2 reads FYEKMQ (reference sequence). The V end lost 0 bases, the J end lost 2 bases, and 7 bases lay between the germline ends. CDR3 length: 14 residues. CDR3 sequence: CASSLGADQETQYF. In nucleotides, the CDR3 is TGTGCCAGCAGCTTAGGGGCTGATCAAGAGACCCAGTACTTC.

The rearrangement links TRBV18 to TRBJ2-4; maybe TRBD1 (5 bases). The CDR3 runs to 18 residues. Germline-derived CDR1 and CDR2 are KGHSH and LQKENI. V was shortened by 1 base and J by 0 bases, with 16 bases between the two germline ends. This chain's CDR3 is CASSPLSGASLAKNIQYF. The CDR3 DNA sequence: TGTGCCAGCTCACCACTAAGTGGGGCAAGTCTAGCCAAAAACATTCAGTACTTC.

The gene calls are TRBV19 and TRBJ1-6; the match to TRBD1 covers 7 bases. V shed 4 bases and J 9 bases; nucleotides not matched to a gene: 6. Germline CDR1 is LNHDA and CDR2 is SQIVND (reference sequence). The CDR3 is made up of 14 amino acids. The CDR3: CASSKTGEGSPLHF. CDR3 coding DNA: TGTGCCAGTAGTAAAACAGGGGAGGGTTCACCCCTCCACTTT.

The genes are TRBV5-1 and TRBJ2-2; 11 positions agree with TRBD2. Germline V gives CDR1 SGHRS, CDR2 YFSETQ. This CDR3 comprises 15 residues. The V gene end was trimmed by 8 bases and the J gene end by 4 bases; junction bases not matched to a gene: 7. The CDR3, as DNA: TGCGCCAGTAATAGCGGGGGGGCCGCCACCGGGGAGCTGTTTTTT. This sequence encodes CASNSGGAATGELFF.

The CDR3 DNA follows: TGTGCCACCAGCAGAGGACCGTCAAGGGACACCGGGGAGCTGTTTTTT. Its protein product is CATSRGPSRDTGELFF. V usage is TRBV15 and J usage is TRBJ2-2; D is unclear. Germline V gene sequence: CDR1 LNHNV, CDR2 YYDKDF (reference sequence). The CDR3 spans 16 residues. Trimming removed 1 base from V and 3 bases from J, with 12 bases in between.

V gene TRBV2 combines with J gene TRBJ2-5, with D uncertain. V dropped 6 bases and J dropped 2 bases, with 16 bases sitting between them. Germline CDR1 and CDR2: SNHLY and FYNNEI. The CDR3 contains 15 residues. In DNA, the CDR3 is TGTGCCAGCAGCAAACCAGCCTCGATGCAAGAGACCCAGTACTTC. Translating gives CASSKPASMQETQYF.

The chain is built from TRBV29-1 and TRBJ1-1; 8 nucleotides agree with TRBD1. Germline CDR1 is SQVTM and CDR2 is ANQGSEA. The trim removed 6 bases at V and 10 bases at J, leaving 4 bases unmatched. The CDR3 covers 10 residues. For the CDR3, the DNA is TGCAGCGTGGTCGGGACAGGAGCTTTCTTT. It is translated as CSVVGTGAFF.

The chain links TRBV6-5 to TRBJ2-7; D unresolved. The CDR3 has 14 residues. Deletions cut 4 bases from V and 1 base from J, with 11 bases between. Germline V lookup: CDR1 MNHEY, CDR2 SVGAGI. The CDR3: CASSSEPSSYEQYF. The DNA of the CDR3 is TGTGCCAGCAGTTCGGAACCATCATCCTACGAGCAGTACTTC.

The chain joins TRBV7-2 to TRBJ1-2; the D gene is possibly TRBD1 (6 bases). Germline lookup yields CDR1 SGHTA and CDR2 FQGNSA. CDR3 length: 14 residues. Between the trimmed V and J ends, which lost 1 base and 4 bases, there was a span of 10 bases. CDR3 protein: CASSLGQVAYGYTF. In DNA, the CDR3 is TGTGCCAGCAGCTTAGGACAGGTGGCCTATGGCTACACCTTC.

This chain's CDR3 is CASSFGPSTDTQYF. CDR3 DNA sequence: TGCGCCAGCAGCTTCGGGCCCAGCACAGATACGCAGTATTTT. The chain joins TRBV5-1 to TRBJ2-3, with D hard to call. CDR3 length: 14 residues. CDR1 SGHRS and CDR2 YFSETQ come from the germline V gene. V was pared by 2 bases and J by 0 bases, with 7 bases between.

This clone was recorded only once. This sequence joins TRBV4-3 and TRBJ2-7, with D possibly TRBD1 on 5 matching bases. Germline V gives CDR1 LGHNA, CDR2 YSLEER. The CDR3 sequence is 15 residues long. V was shortened by 0 bases and J by 3 bases, with 12 bases between the two germline ends. The CDR3 nucleotides are TGCGCCAGCAGCCAAGAACCAGGGCAAAGCTACGAGCAGTACTTC. Translated, it gives CASSQEPGQSYEQYF.

This chain links TRBV9 with TRBJ1-2; 7 bases are shared with TRBD1. The trim removed 0 bases at V and 4 bases at J, leaving 12 bases unmatched. Germline V gives CDR1 SGDLS, CDR2 YYNGEE. The CDR3 loop spans 17 amino acids. The DNA of the CDR3 is TGTGCCAGCAGCGTAGCCTCCTTGCCGCAGGGGGGCTATGGCTACACCTTC. Translation: CASSVASLPQGGYGYTF.

The rearrangement joins TRBV7-9 to TRBJ1-3; D unclear. Between the trimmed V and J ends, which lost 1 base and 0 bases, there was a span of 1 base. Looked up from germline, CDR1 is SEHNR and CDR2 is FQNEAQ (reference sequence). The CDR3 is 13 amino acids. CDR3 DNA sequence: TGTGCCAGCAGCTTAGACTCTGGAAACACCATATATTTT. Encoded protein: CASSLDSGNTIYF.

The rearrangement joins TRBV6-5 to TRBJ1-2; D is possibly TRBD1 (5 bases). The V gene lost 5 bases and the J gene lost 4 bases, with 11 bases spanning the gap. This CDR3 region has 13 residues. CDR1 and CDR2 (germline): MNHEY, SVGAGI. CDR3 sequence (DNA): TGTGCCAGCAGTCCGGGGGAGACCTATGGCTACACCTTC. Translated, it gives CASSPGETYGYTF.

The V gene is TRBV6-5, the J gene TRBJ1-4; D not certain. Germline CDR1 MNHEY, CDR2 SVGAGI. The CDR3 has 14 residues. Trimming removed 6 bases from V and 4 bases from J, with 12 bases in between. Here the CDR3 reads CASRQGRNNEKLFF. The CDR3 DNA sequence: TGTGCCAGCAGGCAAGGCCGGAATAATGAAAAACTGTTTTTT.

This CDR3 is CASSGPGQIYNEQFF. In DNA form, the CDR3 reads TGTGCCAGCAGCGGTCCGGGACAGATATACAATGAGCAGTTCTTC. V and J are TRBV7-2 and TRBJ2-1; 7 bases agree with TRBD1. V trimming: 5 bases; J trimming: 4 bases; junction bases outside the gene matches: 8. This CDR3 has 15 residues. Per the germline V gene, CDR1 is SGHTA and CDR2 is FQGNSA.

This chain uses TRBV3-1 (or the pseudogene TRBV3-2) with TRBJ1-4; D is possibly TRBD1 (5 bases). This CDR3 is built from 15 residues. The V gene's germline CDR1 is LGHDT and CDR2 YNNKEL (reference sequence). The germline V and J ends were trimmed by 3 bases and 1 base, with 9 bases remaining between them. The CDR3: CASSHSRVTNEKLFF. The CDR3 DNA sequence: TGTGCCAGCAGCCACAGCAGGGTAACTAATGAAAAACTGTTTTTT.

The chain has TRBV3-1 (or the pseudogene TRBV3-2) and TRBJ1-2; TRBD1 might be the D (6 bases). V shed 1 base and J shed 6 bases, with 12 bases lying between them. Germline lookup yields CDR1 LGHDT and CDR2 YNNKEL (reference sequence). CDR3 length: 14 amino acids. CDR3 protein: CASSQGQSGDGYTF. The DNA of the CDR3 is TGTGCCAGCAGCCAAGGTCAATCAGGGGATGGCTACACCTTC.

This chain links TRBV7-9 with TRBJ2-3; 9 bases map to TRBD1. V dropped 5 bases and J dropped 0; count of bases not matched to a gene: 3. CDR1 and CDR2 from the germline V gene are SEHNR and FQNEAQ (reference sequence). CDR3 size: 15 residues. The CDR3 spells CASSPGTGSTDTQYF. DNA of the CDR3: TGTGCCAGCAGCCCCGGGACAGGGAGCACAGATACGCAGTATTTT.

The rearrangement uses TRBV27 and TRBJ1-4; a weak D match, TRBD1 (5 bases). The V end lost 1 base, the J end lost 3 bases, and 9 bases lay between the germline ends. The CDR3 length is 15 residues. In germline, CDR1 is MNHEY, CDR2 SMNVEV (reference sequence). CDR3 in amino acids: CASSLWGGANEKLFF. In DNA form, the CDR3 reads TGTGCCAGCAGTTTATGGGGGGGGGCTAATGAAAAACTGTTTTTT.

J is TRBJ2-7 and V is TRBV7-8; D gene uncertain. Trimming removed 5 bases at V and 2 bases at J, with 13 bases between. CDR1 and CDR2 (germline): SGHVS, FQNEAQ. This CDR3 has 14 residues. The CDR3 DNA reads as TGTGCCAGCAGCCCCCGGACGGAACCCTACGAGCAGTACTTC. This encodes CASSPRTEPYEQYF.

The chain recombines TRBV4-1 with TRBJ2-7, with D possibly TRBD2 on 5 matching bases. V lost 3 bases and J lost 5, with 14 bases in between. Germline lookup yields CDR1 MGHRA and CDR2 YSYEKL. The CDR3 spans 14 residues. The CDR3 DNA reads as TGCGCCAGCAGCCACCCGCTCGAGGGTCACGAGCAGTACTTC. It translates to CASSHPLEGHEQYF.

V gene TRBV4-3 combines with J gene TRBJ1-2, with 7 positions matching TRBD1. The CDR3 is 14 amino acids. Germline trimming cut 0 bases from V and 2 bases from J; bases unmatched to any gene: 0. Germline-derived CDR1 and CDR2 are LGHNA and YSLEER. As DNA, the CDR3 is TGCGCCAGCAGCCAAGAGACAGGGAACTATGGCTACACCTTC. Its translation is CASSQETGNYGYTF.

V gene TRBV6-5 combines with J gene TRBJ1-2; D call uncertain. Germline V lookup: CDR1 MNHEY, CDR2 SVGAGI. The CDR3 sequence is 15 residues long. V lost 0 bases and J 0 bases, leaving 8 bases between the germline ends. The CDR3 protein is CASSYSLVANYGYTF. In DNA form, the CDR3 reads TGTGCCAGCAGTTACTCCCTCGTAGCTAACTATGGCTACACCTTC.

The chain has TRBV19 and TRBJ1-6; D uncertain. Trimming cost V 3 bases and J 5 bases, with 11 bases left between them. The CDR3 sequence is 15 residues long. Germline lookup yields CDR1 LNHDA and CDR2 SQIVND (reference sequence). The chain's CDR3 is CASSMFPENNSPLHF. CDR3 coding DNA: TGTGCCAGTAGTATGTTTCCAGAGAATAATTCACCCCTCCACTTT.

The genes are TRBV11-3 and TRBJ2-2; D might be TRBD1 (6 bases). The CDR3 sequence is 16 residues long. The germline V gene encodes CDR1 SGHNT and CDR2 YENEEA. V was pared by 1 base and J by 5 bases, with 14 bases between. The CDR3 here is CASSLGSAGVTGELFF. CDR3 coding DNA: TGTGCCAGCAGCTTAGGATCGGCAGGGGTGACCGGGGAGCTGTTTTTT.